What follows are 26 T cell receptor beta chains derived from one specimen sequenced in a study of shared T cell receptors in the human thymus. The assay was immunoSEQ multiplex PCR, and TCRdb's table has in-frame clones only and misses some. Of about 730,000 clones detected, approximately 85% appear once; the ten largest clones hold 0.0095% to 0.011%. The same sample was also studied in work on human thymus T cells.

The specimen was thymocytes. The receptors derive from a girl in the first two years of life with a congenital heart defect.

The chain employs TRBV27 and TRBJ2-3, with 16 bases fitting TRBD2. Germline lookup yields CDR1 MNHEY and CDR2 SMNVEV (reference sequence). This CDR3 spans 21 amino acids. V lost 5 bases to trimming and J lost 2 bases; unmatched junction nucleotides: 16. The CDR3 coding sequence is TGTGCCAGCAGTACCCAGGGACTAGCGGGGGGGCAGGGCCACGACACAGATACGCAGTATTTT. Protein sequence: CASSTQGLAGGQGHDTDTQYF.

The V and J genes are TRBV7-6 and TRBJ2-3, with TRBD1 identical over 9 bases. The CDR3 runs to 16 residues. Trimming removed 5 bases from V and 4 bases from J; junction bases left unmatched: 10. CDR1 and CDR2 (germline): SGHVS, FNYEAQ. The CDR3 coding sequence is TGTGCCAGCAGCCGGAGGGGCCACAGGGGGCCAGATACGCAGTATTTT. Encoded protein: CASSRRGHRGPDTQYF.

Here the CDR3 DNA reads TGTGCCAGCAGTCCCACAGGGGGCGGTGGCTACACCTTC. Its translation: CASSPTGGGGYTF. The chain has TRBV6-6 and TRBJ1-2; TRBD1 agrees at 9 bases. CDR1 and CDR2 (germline): MNHNY, SVGAGI (reference sequence). V was pared by 5 bases and J by 7 bases, with 5 bases of the junction left unmatched. CDR3 length: 13 amino acids.

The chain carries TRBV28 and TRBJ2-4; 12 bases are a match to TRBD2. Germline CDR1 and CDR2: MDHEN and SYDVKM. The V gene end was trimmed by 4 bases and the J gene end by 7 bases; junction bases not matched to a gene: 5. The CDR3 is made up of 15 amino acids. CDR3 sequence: CASSSRTSGVNIQYF. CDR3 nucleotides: TGTGCCAGCAGTTCCCGGACTAGCGGGGTGAACATTCAGTACTTC.

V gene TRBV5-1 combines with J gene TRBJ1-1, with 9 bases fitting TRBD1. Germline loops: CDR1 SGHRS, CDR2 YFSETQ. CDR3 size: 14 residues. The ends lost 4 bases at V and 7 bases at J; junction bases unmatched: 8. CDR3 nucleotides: TGCGCCAGCAGCCGCACCGGGACAGGGTATGAAGCTTTCTTT. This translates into CASSRTGTGYEAFF.

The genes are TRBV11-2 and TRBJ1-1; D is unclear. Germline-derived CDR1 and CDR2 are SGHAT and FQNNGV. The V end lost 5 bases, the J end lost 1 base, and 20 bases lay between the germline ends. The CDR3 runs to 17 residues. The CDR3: CASSPRYSTGTNTEAFF. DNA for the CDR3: TGTGCCAGCAGCCCACGTTATTCGACGGGAACGAACACTGAAGCTTTCTTT. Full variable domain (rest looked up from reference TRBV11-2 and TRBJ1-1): EAGVAQSPRYKIIEKRQSVAFWCNPISGHATLYWYQQILGQGPKLLIQFQNNGVVDDSQLPKDRFSAERLKGVDSTLKIQPAKLEDSAVYLCASSPRYSTGTNTEAFFGQGTRLTVV.

The DNA for the CDR3 is TGCGCCAGCAGCCCGGGGGGGGAACCAAGGGGATCGGACACCGGGGAGCTGTTTTTT. It encodes CASSPGGEPRGSDTGELFF. J is TRBJ2-2 and V is TRBV5-1; 8 bases are a match to TRBD2. This CDR3 spans 19 amino acids. The germline gives CDR1 SGHRS, CDR2 YFSETQ. The trim removed 4 bases at V and 3 bases at J, leaving 17 bases unmatched. Full variable domain (missing parts from reference TRBV5-1 and TRBJ2-2): KAGVTQTPRYLIKTRGQQVTLSCSPISGHRSVSWYQQTPGQGLQFLFEYFSETQRNKGNFPGRFSGRQFSNSRSEMNVSTLELGDSALYLCASSPGGEPRGSDTGELFFGEGSRLTVL.

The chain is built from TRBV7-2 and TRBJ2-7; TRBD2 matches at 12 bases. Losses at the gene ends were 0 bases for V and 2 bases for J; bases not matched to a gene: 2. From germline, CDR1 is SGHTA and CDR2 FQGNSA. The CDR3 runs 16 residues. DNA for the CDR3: TGTGCCAGCAGCTTAGCGACTAGCGGGGGTACCTACGAGCAGTACTTC. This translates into CASSLATSGGTYEQYF. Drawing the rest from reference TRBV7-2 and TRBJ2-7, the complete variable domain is GAGVSQSPSNKVTEKGKDVELRCDPISGHTALYWYRQSLGQGLEFLIYFQGNSAPDKSGLPSDRFSAERTGGSVSTLTIQRTQQEDSAVYLCASSLATSGGTYEQYFGPGTRLTVT.

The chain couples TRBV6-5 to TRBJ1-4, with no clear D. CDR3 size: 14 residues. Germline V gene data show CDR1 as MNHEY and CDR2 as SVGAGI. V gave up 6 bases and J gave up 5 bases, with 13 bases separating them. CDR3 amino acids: CASSPGLENEKLFF. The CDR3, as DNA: TGTGCCAGCAGCCCCGGACTCGAAAATGAAAAACTGTTTTTT.

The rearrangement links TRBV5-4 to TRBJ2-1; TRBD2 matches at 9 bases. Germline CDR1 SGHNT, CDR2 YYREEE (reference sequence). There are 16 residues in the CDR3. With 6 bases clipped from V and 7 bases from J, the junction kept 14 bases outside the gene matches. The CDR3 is CASTREGGLAINEQFF. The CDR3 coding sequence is TGTGCCAGCACCCGGGAGGGGGGACTAGCTATTAATGAGCAGTTCTTC.

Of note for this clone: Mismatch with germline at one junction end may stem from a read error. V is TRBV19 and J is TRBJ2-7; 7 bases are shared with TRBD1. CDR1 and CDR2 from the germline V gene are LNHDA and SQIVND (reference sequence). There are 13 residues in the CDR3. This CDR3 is CASSGDSSDEQYF. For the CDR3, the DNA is TGTGCCAGTAGCGGGGACAGCTCCGACGAGCAGTACTTC. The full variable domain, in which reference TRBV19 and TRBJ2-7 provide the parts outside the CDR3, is DGGITQSPKYLFRKEGQNVTLSCEQNLNHDAMYWYRQDPGQGLRLIYYSQIVNDFQKGDIAEGYSVSREKKESFPLTVTSAQKNPTAFYLCASSGDSSDEQYFGPGTRLTVT.

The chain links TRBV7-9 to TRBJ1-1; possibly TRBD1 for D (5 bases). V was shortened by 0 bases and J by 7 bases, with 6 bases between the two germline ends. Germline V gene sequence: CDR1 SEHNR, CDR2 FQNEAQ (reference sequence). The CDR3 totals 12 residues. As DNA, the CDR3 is TGTGCCAGCAGCTTAGCCCAGGGTGAAGCTTTCTTT. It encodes CASSLAQGEAFF.

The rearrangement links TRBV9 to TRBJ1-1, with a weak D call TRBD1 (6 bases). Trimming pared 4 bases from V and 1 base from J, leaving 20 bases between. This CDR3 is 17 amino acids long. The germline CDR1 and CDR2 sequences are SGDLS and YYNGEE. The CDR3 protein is CASSQIQTGGKNTEAFF. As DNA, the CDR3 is TGTGCCAGCAGCCAAATACAGACAGGCGGAAAGAACACTGAAGCTTTCTTT.

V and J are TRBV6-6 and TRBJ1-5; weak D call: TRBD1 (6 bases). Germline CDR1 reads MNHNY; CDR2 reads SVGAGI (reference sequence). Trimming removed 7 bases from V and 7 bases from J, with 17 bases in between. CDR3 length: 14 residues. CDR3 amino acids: CASTGGLPGQPQHF. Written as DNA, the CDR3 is TGTGCCAGCACCGGGGGGCTGCCTGGGCAGCCCCAGCATTTT.

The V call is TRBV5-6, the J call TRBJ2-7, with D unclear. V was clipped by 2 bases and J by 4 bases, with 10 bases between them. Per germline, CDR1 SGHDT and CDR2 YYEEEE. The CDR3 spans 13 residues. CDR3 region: CASSLESGYEQYF. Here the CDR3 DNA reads TGTGCCAGCAGCTTAGAGTCAGGTTACGAGCAGTACTTC.

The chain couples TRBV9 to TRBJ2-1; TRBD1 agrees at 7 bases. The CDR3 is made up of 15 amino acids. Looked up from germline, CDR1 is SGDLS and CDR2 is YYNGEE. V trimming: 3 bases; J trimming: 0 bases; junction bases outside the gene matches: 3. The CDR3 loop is CASSGQGSSYNEQFF. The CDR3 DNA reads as TGTGCCAGCAGCGGACAGGGAAGCTCCTACAATGAGCAGTTCTTC.

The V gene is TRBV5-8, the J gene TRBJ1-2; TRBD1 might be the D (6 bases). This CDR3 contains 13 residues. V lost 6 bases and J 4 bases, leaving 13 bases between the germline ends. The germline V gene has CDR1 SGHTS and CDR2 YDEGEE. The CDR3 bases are TGTGCCAGCAACTCTGACAGGTCCTATGGCTACACCTTC. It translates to CASNSDRSYGYTF.

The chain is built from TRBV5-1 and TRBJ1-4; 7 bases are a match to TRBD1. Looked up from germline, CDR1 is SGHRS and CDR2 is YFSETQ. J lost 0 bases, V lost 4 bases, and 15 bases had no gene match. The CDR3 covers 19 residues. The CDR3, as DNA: TGCGCCAGCAGCCTAGGGACAGTCCACAGACGTACAACTAATGAAAAACTGTTTTTT. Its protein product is CASSLGTVHRRTTNEKLFF.

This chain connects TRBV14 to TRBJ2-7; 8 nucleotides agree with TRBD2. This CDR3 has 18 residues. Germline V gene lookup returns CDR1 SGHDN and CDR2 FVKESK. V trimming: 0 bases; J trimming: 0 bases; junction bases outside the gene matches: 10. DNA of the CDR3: TGTGCCAGCAGCCAAGAAGGGGAGCGGCGGGGGGACTCCTACGAGCAGTACTTC. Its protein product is CASSQEGERRGDSYEQYF.

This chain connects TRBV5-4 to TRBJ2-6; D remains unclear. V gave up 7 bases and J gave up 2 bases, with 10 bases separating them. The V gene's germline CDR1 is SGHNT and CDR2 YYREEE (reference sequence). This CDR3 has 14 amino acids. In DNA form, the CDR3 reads TGTGCCAGCGGCGGTTCGGCTGGGGCCAACGTCCTGACTTTC. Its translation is CASGGSAGANVLTF.

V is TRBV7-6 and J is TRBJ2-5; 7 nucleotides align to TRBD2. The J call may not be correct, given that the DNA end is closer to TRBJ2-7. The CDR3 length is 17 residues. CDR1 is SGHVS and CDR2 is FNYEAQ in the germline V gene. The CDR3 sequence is CASSSPGLGTNDYEQYF. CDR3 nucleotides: TGTGCCAGCAGCTCACCCGGACTTGGGACTAACGACTACGAGCAGTACTTC.

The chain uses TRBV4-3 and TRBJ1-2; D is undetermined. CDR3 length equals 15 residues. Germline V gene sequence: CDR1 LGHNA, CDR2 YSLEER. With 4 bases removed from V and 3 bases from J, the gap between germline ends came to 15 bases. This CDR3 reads CASSRTPSPHYGYTF. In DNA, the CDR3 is TGCGCCAGCAGCCGAACCCCGAGCCCGCACTATGGCTACACCTTC.

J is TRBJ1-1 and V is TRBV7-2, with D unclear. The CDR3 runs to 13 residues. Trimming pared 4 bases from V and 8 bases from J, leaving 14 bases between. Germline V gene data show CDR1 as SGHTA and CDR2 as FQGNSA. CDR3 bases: TGTGCCAGCAGCTCCCAAATACAGCTAGAAGCTTTCTTT. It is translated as CASSSQIQLEAFF. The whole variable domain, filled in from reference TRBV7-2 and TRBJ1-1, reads GAGVSQSPSNKVTEKGKDVELRCDPISGHTALYWYRQSLGQGLEFLIYFQGNSAPDKSGLPSDRFSAERTGGSVSTLTIQRTQQEDSAVYLCASSSQIQLEAFFGQGTRLTVV.

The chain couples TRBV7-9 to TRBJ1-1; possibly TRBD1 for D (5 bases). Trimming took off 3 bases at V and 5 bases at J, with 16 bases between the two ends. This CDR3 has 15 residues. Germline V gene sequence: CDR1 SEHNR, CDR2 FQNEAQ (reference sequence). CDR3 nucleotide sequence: TGTGCCAGCAGCTTGCCCCCCCAGGGTCCAACTGAAGCTTTCTTT. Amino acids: CASSLPPQGPTEAFF. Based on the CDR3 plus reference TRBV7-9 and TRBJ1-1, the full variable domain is DTGVSQNPRHKITKRGQNVTFRCDPISEHNRLYWYRQTLGQGPEFLTYFQNEAQLEKSRLLSDRFSAERPKGSFSTLEIQRTEQGDSAMYLCASSLPPQGPTEAFFGQGTRLTVV.

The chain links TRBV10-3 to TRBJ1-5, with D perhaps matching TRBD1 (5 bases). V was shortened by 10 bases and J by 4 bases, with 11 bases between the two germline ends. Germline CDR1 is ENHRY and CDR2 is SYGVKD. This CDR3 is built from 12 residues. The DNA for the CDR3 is TGTGCCACCGGGGGACGGAATCAGCCCCAGCATTTT. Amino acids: CATGGRNQPQHF.

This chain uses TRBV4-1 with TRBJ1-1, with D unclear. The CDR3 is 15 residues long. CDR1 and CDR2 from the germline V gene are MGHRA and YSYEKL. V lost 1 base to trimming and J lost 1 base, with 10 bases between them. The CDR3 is CASSQAGSSNTEAFF. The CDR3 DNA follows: TGCGCCAGCAGCCAAGCGGGGAGTTCGAACACTGAAGCTTTCTTT.